What follows describes a single T cell receptor beta chain. The assay was immunoSEQ multiplex PCR, and TCRdb's table has in-frame clones only and misses some. The table has 85,000 to 90,000 clones, 70% to 90% seen once. This entry comes from a study of T cells after somatic rescue of genetic block. The V gene's germline CDR1 is PRHDT and CDR2 FYEKMQ (reference sequence). Trimming shortened V by 2 bases and J by 2 bases, and 3 bases separated the two germline ends. The CDR3 runs 12 residues. The receptor was isolated from a woman aged 18-29 years. The chain uses TRBV13 and TRBJ1-1; no clear D gene. The specimen sequenced was peripheral blood mononuclear cells (PBMCs). The CDR3 nucleotides are TGTGCCAGCAGCTTAAGAAACACTGAAGCTTTCTTT. This sequence encodes CASSLRNTEAFF.